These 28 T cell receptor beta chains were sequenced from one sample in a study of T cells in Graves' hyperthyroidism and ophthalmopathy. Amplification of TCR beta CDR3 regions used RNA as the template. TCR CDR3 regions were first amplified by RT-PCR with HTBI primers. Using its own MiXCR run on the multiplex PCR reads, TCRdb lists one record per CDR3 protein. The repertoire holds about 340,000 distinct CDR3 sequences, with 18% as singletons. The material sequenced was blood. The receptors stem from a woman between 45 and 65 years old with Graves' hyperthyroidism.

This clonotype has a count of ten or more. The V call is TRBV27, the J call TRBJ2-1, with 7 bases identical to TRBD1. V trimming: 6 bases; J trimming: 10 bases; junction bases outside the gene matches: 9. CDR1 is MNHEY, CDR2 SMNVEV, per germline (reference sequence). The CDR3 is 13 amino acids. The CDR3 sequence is CASRILTGDEQFF. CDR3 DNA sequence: TGTGCCAGCAGGATACTAACAGGGGACGAGCAGTTCTTC.

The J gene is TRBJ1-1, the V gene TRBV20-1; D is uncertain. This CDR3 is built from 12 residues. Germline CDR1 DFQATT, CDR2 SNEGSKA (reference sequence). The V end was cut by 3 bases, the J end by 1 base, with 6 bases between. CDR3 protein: CSASSPNTEAFF. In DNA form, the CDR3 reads TGCAGTGCTAGCAGCCCGAACACTGAAGCTTTCTTT.

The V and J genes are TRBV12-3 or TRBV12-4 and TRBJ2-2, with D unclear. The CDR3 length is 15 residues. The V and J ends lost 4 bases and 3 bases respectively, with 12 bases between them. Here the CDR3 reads CASSYRPHHTGELFF. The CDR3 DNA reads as TGTGCCAGCAGTTACCGGCCTCATCACACCGGGGAGCTGTTTTTT.

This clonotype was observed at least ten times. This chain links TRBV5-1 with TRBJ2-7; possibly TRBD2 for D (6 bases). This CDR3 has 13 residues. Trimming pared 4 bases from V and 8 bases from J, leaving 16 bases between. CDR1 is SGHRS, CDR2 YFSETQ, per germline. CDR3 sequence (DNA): TGCGCCAGCAGCACCCGGGACGGAGGGAAGCAGTACTTC. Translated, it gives CASSTRDGGKQYF.

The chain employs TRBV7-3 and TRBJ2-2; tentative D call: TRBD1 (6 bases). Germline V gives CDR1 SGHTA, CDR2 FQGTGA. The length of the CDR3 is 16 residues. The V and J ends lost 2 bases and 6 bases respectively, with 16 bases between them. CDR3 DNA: TGTGCCAGCAGCTTATTTGAGACAGGTGTGCCCGGGGAGCTGTTTTTT. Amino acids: CASSLFETGVPGELFF.

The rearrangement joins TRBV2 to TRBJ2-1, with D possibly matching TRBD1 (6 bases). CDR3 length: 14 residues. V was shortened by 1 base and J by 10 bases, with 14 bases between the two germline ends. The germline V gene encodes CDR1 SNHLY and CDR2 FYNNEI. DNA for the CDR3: TGTGCCAGCAGTGAAGGGGGGCTCGGAGGAGAGCAGTTCTTC. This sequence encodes CASSEGGLGGEQFF.

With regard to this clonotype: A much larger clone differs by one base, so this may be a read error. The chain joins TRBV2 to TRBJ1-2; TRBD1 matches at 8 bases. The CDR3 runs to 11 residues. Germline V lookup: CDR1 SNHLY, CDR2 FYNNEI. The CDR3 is CASSDRGGCTF. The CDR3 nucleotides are TGTGCCAGCAGCGACAGGGGAGGCTGCACCTTC.

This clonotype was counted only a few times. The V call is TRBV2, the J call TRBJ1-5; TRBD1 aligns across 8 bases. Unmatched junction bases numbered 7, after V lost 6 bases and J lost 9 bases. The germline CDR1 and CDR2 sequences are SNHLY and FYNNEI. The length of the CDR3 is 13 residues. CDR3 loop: CASRATGDGPQHF. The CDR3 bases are TGTGCCAGCAGGGCGACAGGGGACGGGCCCCAGCATTTT.

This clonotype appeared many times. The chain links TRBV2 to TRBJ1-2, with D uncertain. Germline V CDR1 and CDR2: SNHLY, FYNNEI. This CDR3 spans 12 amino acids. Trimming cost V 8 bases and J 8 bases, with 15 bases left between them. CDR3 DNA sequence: TGTGCCAGCGTGGGGATTTCAAGAGGCTACACCTTC. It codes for CASVGISRGYTF.

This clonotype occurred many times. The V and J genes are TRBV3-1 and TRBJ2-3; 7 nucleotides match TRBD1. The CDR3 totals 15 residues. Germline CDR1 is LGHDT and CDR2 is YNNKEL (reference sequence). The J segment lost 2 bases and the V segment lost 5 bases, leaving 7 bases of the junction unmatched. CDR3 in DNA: TGTGCCAGCAGCATCGGACAGGAGTTCACAGATACGCAGTATTTT. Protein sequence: CASSIGQEFTDTQYF.

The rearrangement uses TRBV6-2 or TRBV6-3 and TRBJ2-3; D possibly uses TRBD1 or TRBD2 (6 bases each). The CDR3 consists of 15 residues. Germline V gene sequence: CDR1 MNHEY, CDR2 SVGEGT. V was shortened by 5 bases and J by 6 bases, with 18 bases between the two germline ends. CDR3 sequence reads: CASSTFGRGDDTQYF. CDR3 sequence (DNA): TGTGCCAGCAGTACGTTTGGAAGGGGGGACGATACGCAGTATTTT.

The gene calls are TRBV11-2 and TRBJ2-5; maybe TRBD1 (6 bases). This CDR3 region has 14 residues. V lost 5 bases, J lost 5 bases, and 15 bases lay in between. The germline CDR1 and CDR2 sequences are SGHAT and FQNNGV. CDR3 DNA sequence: TGTGCCAGCAGCCAAGATAACCAGGGGGAGACCCAGTACTTC. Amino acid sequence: CASSQDNQGETQYF.

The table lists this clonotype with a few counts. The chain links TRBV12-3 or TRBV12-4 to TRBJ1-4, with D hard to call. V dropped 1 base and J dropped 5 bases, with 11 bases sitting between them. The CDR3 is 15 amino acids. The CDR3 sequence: CASSLDGRLNEKLFF. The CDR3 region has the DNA TGTGCCAGCAGTTTAGACGGAAGACTAAATGAAAAACTGTTTTTT.

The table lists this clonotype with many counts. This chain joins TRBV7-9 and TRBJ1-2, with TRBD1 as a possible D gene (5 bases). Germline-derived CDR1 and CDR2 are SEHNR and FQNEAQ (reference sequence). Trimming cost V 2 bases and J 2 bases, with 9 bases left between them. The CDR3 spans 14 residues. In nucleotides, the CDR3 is TGTGCCAGCAGCTTATCCGGGGGGAACTATGGCTACACCTTC. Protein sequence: CASSLSGGNYGYTF.

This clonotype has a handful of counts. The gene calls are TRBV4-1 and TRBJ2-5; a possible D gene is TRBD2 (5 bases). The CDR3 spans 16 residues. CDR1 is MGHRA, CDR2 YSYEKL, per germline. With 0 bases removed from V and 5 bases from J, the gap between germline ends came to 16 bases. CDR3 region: CASSQDRFGVGETQYF. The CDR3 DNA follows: TGCGCCAGCAGCCAAGATAGGTTCGGGGTCGGGGAGACCCAGTACTTC.

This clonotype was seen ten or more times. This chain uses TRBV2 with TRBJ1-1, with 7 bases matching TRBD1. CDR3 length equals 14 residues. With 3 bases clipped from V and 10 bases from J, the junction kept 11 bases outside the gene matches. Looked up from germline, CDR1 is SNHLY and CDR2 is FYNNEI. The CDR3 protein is CASSDGTVSIGAFF. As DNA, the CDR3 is TGTGCCAGCAGTGATGGGACAGTCTCTATCGGAGCTTTCTTT. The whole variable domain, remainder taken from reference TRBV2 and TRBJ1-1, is EPEVTQTPSHQVTQMGQEVILRCVPISNHLYFYWYRQILGQKVEFLVSFYNNEISEKSEIFDDQFSVERPDGSNFTLKIRSTKLEDSAMYFCASSDGTVSIGAFFGQGTRLTVV.

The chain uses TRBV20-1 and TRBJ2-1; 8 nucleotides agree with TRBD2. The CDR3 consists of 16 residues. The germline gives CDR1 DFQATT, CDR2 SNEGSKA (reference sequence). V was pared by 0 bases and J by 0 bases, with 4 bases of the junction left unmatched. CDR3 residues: CSARDAGGASYNEQFF. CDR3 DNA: TGCAGTGCTAGAGATGCCGGGGGGGCCTCCTACAATGAGCAGTTCTTC.

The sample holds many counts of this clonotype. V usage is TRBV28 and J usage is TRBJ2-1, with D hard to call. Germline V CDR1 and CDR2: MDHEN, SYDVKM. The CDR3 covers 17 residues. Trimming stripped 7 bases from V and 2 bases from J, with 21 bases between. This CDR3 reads CASTRRRAVPTYNEQFF. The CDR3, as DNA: TGTGCCAGCACCCGTAGAAGGGCGGTCCCGACCTACAATGAGCAGTTCTTC. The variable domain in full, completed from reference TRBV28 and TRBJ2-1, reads DVKVTQSSRYLVKRTGEKVFLECVQDMDHENMFWYRQDPGLGLRLIYFSYDVKMKEKGDIPEGYSVSREKKERFSLILESASTNQTSMYLCASTRRRAVPTYNEQFFGPGTRLTVL.

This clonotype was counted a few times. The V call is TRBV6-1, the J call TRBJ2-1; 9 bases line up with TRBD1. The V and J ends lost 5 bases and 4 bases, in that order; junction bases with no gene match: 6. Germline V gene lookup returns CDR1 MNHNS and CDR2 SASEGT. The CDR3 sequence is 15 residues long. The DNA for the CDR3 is TGTGCCAGCAGTAAACAGGGGGCCCTATACAATGAGCAGTTCTTC. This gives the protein CASSKQGALYNEQFF.

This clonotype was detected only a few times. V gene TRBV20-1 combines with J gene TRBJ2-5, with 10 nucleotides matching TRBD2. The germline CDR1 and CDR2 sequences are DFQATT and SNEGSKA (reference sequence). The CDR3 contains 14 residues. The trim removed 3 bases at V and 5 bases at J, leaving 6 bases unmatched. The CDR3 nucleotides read TGCAGTGCTAGGAGCGGGGGGGCCGGGGAGACCCAGTACTTC. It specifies CSARSGGAGETQYF.

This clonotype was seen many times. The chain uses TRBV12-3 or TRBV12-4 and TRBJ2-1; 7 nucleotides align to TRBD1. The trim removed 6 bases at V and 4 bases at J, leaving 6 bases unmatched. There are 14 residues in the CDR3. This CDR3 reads CASSPTGVYNEQFF. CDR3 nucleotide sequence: TGTGCCAGCAGCCCCACAGGGGTTTACAATGAGCAGTTCTTC.

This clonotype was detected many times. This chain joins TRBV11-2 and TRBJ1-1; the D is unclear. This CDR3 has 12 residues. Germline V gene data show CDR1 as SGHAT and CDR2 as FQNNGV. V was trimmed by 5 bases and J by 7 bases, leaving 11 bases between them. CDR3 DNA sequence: TGTGCCAGCAGCCCCGCCGGGAATGAAGCTTTCTTT. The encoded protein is CASSPAGNEAFF.

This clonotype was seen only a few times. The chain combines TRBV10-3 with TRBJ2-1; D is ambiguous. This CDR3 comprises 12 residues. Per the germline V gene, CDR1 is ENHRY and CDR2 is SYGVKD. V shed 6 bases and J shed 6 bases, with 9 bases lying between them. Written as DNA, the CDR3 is TGTGCCATCAGAGGACCATCCAATGAGCAGTTCTTC. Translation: CAIRGPSNEQFF.

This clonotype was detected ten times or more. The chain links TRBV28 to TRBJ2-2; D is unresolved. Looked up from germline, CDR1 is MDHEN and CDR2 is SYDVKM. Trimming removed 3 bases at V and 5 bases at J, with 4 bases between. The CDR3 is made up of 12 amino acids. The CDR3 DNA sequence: TGTGCCAGCAGTTTGCGGACCGGGGAGCTGTTTTTT. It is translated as CASSLRTGELFF. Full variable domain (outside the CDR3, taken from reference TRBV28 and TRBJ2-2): DVKVTQSSRYLVKRTGEKVFLECVQDMDHENMFWYRQDPGLGLRLIYFSYDVKMKEKGDIPEGYSVSREKKERFSLILESASTNQTSMYLCASSLRTGELFFGEGSRLTVL.

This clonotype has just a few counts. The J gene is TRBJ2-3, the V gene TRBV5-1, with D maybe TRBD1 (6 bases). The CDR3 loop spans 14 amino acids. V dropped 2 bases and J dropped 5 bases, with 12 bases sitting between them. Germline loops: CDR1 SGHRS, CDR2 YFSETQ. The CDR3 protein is CASSLQRQEDTQYF. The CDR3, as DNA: TGCGCCAGCAGCTTACAACGACAGGAAGATACGCAGTATTTT.

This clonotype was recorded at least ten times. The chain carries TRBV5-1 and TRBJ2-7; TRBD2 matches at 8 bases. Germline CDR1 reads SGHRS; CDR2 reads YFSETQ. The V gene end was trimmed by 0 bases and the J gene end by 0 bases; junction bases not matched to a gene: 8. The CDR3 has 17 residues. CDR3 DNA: TGCGCCAGCAGCTTGGCGGGGGGGCGGGGTAGCTCCTACGAGCAGTACTTC. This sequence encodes CASSLAGGRGSSYEQYF.

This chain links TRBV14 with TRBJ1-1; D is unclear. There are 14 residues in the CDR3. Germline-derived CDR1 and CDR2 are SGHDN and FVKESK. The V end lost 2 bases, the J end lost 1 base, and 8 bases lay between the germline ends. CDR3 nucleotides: TGTGCCAGCAGCCAATTGCAGGAGAACACTGAAGCTTTCTTT. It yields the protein CASSQLQENTEAFF.

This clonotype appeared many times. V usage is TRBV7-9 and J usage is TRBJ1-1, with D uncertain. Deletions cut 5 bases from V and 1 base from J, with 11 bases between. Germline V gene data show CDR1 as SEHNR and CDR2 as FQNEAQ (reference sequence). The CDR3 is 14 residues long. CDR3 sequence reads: CASSPWPPNTEAFF. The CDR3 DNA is TGTGCCAGCAGCCCCTGGCCGCCGAACACTGAAGCTTTCTTT. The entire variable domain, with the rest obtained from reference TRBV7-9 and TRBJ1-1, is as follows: DTGVSQNPRHKITKRGQNVTFRCDPISEHNRLYWYRQTLGQGPEFLTYFQNEAQLEKSRLLSDRFSAERPKGSFSTLEIQRTEQGDSAMYLCASSPWPPNTEAFFGQGTRLTVV.